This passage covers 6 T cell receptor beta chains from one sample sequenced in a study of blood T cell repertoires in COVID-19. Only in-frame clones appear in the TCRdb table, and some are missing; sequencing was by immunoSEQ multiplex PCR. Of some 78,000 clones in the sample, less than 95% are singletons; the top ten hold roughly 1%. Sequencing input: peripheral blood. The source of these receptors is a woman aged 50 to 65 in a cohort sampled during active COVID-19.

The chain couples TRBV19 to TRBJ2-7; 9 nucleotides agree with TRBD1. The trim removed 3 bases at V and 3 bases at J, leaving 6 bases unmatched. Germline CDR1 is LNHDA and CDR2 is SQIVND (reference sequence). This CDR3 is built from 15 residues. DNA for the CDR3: TGTGCCAGTAGTATTAGCTCGGGACAGGGCTACGAGCAGTACTTC. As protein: CASSISSGQGYEQYF.

The CDR3 bases are TGTGCCAGCAGTTTCGGGGATAACACTGAAGCTTTCTTT. Translating it yields CASSFGDNTEAFF. The V gene is TRBV28, the J gene TRBJ1-1; the D is unclear. Germline CDR1 is MDHEN and CDR2 is SYDVKM. CDR3 length: 13 residues. Trimming cost V 3 bases and J 2 bases, with 7 bases left between them.

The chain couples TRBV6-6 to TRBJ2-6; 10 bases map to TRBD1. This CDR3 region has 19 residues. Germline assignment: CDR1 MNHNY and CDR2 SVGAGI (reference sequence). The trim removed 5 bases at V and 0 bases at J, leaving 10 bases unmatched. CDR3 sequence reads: CASSPTPGQGSSGANVLTF. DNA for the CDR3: TGTGCCAGCAGTCCAACCCCGGGACAGGGGTCCTCTGGGGCCAACGTCCTGACTTTC.

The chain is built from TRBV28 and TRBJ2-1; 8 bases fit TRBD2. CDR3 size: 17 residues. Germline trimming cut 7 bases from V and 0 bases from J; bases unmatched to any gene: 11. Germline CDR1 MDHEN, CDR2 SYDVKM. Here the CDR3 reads CASIPGGTLRSYNEQFF. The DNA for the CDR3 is TGTGCCAGCATTCCGGGGGGGACACTGCGCTCCTACAATGAGCAGTTCTTC.

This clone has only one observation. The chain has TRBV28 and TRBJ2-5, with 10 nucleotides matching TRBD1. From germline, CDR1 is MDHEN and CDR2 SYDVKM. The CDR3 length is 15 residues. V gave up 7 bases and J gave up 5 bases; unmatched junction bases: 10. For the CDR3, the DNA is TGTGCCAGCAAAGAGGGGACAGGGGTGACGGAGACCCAGTACTTC. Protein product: CASKEGTGVTETQYF.

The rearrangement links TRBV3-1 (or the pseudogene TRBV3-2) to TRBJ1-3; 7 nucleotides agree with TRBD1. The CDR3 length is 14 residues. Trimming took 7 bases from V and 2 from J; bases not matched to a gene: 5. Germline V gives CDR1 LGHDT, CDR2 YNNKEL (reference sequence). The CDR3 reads CASTPRGTGNTIYF. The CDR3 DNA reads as TGTGCCAGCACTCCCAGGGGGACTGGAAACACCATATATTTT.